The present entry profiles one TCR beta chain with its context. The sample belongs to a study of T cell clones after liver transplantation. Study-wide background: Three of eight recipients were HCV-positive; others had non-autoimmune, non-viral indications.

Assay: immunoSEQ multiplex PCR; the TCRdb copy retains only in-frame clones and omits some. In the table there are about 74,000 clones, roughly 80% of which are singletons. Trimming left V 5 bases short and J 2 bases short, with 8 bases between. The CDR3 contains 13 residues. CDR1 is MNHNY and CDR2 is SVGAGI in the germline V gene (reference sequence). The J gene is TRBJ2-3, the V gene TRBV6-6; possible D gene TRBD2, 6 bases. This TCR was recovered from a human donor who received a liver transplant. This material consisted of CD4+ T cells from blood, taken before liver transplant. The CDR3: CASSRDFTDTQYF. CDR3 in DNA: TGTGCCAGCAGTAGGGACTTCACAGATACGCAGTATTTT.